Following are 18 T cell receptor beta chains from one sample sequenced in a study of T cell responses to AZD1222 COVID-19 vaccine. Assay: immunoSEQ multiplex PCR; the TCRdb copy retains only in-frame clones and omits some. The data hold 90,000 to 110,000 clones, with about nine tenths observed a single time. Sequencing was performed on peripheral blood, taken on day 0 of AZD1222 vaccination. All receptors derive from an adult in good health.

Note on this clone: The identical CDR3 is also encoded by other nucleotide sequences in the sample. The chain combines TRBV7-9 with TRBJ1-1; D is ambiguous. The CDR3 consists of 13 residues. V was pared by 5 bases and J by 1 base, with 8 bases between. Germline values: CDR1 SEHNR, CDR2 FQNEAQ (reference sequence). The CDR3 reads CASSLLGNTEAFF. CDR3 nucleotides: TGTGCCAGCAGCCTACTAGGGAACACTGAAGCTTTCTTT.

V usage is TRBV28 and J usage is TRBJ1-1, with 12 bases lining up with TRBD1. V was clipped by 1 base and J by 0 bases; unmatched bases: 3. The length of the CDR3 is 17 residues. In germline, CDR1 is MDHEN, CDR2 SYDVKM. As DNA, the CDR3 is TGTGCCAGCAGTTTATACCGGGACAGGGGGCTGAACACTGAAGCTTTCTTT. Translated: CASSLYRDRGLNTEAFF.

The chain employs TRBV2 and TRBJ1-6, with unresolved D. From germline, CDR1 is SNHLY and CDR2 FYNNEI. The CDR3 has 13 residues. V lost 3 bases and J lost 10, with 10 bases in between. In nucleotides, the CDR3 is TGTGCCAGCAGTGACGGACTGGGGTCACCCCTCCACTTT. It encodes CASSDGLGSPLHF.

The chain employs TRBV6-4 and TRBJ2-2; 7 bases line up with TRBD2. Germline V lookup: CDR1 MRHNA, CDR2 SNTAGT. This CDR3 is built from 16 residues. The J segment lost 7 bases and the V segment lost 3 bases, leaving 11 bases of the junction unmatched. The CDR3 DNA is TGTGCCAGCAGTGAGACTAGCCTCCCCAGAGGCGGGGAGCTGTTTTTT. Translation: CASSETSLPRGGELFF.

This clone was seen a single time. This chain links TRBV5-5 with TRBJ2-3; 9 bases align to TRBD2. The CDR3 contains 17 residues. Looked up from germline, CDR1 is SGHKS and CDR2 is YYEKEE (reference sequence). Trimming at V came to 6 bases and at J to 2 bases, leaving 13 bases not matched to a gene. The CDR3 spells CASTYEGLALFTDTQYF. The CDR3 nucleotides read TGTGCCAGCACCTACGAAGGACTAGCGCTATTCACAGATACGCAGTATTTT.

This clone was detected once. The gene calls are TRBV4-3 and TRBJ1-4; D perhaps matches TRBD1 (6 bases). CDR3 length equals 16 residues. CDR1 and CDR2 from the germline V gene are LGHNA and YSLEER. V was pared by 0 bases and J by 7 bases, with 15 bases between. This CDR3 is CASSQDSGTWGEKLFF. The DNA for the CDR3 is TGCGCCAGCAGCCAAGATTCCGGGACATGGGGTGAAAAACTGTTTTTT.

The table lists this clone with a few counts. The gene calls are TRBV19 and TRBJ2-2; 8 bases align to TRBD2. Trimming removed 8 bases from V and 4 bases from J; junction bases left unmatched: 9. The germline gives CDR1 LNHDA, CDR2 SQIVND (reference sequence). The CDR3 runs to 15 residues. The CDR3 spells CASLSGLAVTGELFF. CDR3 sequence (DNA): TGTGCCAGTTTATCAGGACTAGCAGTCACCGGGGAGCTGTTTTTT.

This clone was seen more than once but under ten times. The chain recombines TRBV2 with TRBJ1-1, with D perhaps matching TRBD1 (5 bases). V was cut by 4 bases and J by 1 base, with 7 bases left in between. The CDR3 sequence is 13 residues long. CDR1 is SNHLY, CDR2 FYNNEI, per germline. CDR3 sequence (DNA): TGTGCCAGCAGTGCAGGGCAGAACACTGAAGCTTTCTTT. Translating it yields CASSAGQNTEAFF.

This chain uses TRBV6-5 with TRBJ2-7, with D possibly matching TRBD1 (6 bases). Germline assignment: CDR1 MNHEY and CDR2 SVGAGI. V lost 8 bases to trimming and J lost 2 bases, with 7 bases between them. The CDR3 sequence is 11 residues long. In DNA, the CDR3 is TGTGCCAGCCGGGACACCTACGAGCAGTACTTC. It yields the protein CASRDTYEQYF.

Here the CDR3 reads CSVARDRDQPQHF. CDR3 nucleotides: TGCAGCGTTGCCCGAGACAGGGACCAGCCCCAGCATTTT. V is TRBV29-1 and J is TRBJ1-5; 7 positions agree with TRBD1. There are 13 residues in the CDR3. Unmatched junction bases numbered 7, after V lost 4 bases and J lost 7 bases. CDR1 and CDR2 (germline): SQVTM, ANQGSEA.

CDR3 DNA: TGTGCCAGCAGCCAGGGGTCAGGGGGAAACACCATATATTTT. It yields the protein CASSQGSGGNTIYF. This rearrangement joins TRBV3-1 (or the pseudogene TRBV3-2) to TRBJ1-3, with D possibly being TRBD1 (5 bases). The CDR3 is 14 amino acids. From germline, CDR1 is LGHDT and CDR2 YNNKEL (reference sequence). V dropped 3 bases and J dropped 4 bases, with 10 bases sitting between them.

CDR3: CASSVDLGTGGLHTEAFF. CDR3 nucleotide sequence: TGTGCCAGCAGCGTGGACCTTGGGACAGGGGGTTTGCACACTGAAGCTTTCTTT. This chain connects TRBV9 to TRBJ1-1; 11 bases fit TRBD1. J lost 3 bases, V lost 2 bases, and 12 bases had no gene match. Germline lookup yields CDR1 SGDLS and CDR2 YYNGEE. The CDR3 has 18 residues.

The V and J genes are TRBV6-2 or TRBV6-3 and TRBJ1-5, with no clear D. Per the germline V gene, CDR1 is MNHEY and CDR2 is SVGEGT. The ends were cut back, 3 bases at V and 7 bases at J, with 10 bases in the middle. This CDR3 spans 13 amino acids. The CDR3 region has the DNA TGTGCCAGCAGTTATAACCCCCCCCAGCCCCAGCATTTT. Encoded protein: CASSYNPPQPQHF.

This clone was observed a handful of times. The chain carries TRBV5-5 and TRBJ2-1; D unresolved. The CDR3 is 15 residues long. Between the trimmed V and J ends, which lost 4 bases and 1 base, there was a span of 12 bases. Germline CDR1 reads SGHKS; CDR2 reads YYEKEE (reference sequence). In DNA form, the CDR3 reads TGTGCCAGCAGCGCCGACGCGATATCCTACAATGAGCAGTTCTTC. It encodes CASSADAISYNEQFF.

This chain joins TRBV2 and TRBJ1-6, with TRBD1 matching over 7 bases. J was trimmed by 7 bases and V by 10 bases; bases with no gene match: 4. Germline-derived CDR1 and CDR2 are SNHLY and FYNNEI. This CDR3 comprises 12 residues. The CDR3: CATGTDNSPLHF. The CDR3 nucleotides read TGTGCCACCGGGACAGACAATTCACCCCTCCACTTT.

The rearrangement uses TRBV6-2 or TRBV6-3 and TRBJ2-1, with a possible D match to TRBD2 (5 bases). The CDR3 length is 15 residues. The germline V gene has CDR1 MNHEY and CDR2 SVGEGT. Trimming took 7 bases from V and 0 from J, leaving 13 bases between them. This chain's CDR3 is CASTPTTSSYNEQFF. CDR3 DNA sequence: TGTGCCAGCACCCCGACTACCAGCTCCTACAATGAGCAGTTCTTC.

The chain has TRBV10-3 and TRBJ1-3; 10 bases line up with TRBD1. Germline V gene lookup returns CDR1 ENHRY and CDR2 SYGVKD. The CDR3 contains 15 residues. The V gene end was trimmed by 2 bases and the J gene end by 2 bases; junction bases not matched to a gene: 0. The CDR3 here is CAISEGTGAGNTIYF. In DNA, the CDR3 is TGTGCCATCAGTGAGGGGACAGGGGCTGGAAACACCATATATTTT.

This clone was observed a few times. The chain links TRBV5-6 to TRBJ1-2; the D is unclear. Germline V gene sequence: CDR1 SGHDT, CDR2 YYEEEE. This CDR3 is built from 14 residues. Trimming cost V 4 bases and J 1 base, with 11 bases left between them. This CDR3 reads CASSPRPDNYGYTF. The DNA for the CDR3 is TGTGCCAGCAGCCCCCGGCCAGATAACTATGGCTACACCTTC.